This T cell receptor (beta chain) was obtained from a study of blood T cell repertoires in COVID-19. Background on the study: Whether acute or convalescent, the COVID-19 samples came from the United States, Italy and Spain. In each case, the material was cDNA or gDNA derived from T cells, B-cell-depleted T cells, or PBMCs.

CDR3 size: 13 residues. J was trimmed by 6 bases and V by 5 bases; bases with no gene match: 8. Germline-derived CDR1 and CDR2 are SGHRS and YFSETQ. The data were produced by immunoSEQ multiplex PCR, yet TCRdb's version contains in-frame clones alone and is incomplete. The table has around 29,000 clones, around 89% seen once; the top ten hold approximately 6.2%. The sequenced sample consisted of peripheral blood. This clonotype was obtained from a human donor in a cohort sampled during active COVID-19. This chain connects TRBV5-1 to TRBJ2-7; 7 nucleotides agree with TRBD1. The CDR3 spells CASSFDRAGEQYF. The CDR3 DNA is TGCGCCAGCAGTTTTGACAGGGCGGGCGAGCAGTACTTC.